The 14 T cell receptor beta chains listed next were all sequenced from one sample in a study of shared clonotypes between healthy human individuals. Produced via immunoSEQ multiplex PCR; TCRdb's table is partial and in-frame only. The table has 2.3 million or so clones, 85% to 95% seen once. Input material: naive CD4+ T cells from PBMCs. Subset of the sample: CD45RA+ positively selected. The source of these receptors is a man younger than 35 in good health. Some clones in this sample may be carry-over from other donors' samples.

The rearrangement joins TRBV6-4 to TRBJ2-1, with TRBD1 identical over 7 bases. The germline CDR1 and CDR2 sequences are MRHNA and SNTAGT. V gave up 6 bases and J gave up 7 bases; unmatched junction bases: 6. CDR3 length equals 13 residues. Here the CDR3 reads CASSPTGQNEQFF. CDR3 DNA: TGTGCCAGCAGCCCGACAGGGCAGAATGAGCAGTTCTTC.

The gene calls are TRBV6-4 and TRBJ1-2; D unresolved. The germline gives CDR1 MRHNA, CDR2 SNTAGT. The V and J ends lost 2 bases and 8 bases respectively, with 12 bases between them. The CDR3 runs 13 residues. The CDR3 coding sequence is TGTGCCAGCAGTGACGGGCGTCTGGAGGGCTACACCTTC. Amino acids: CASSDGRLEGYTF.

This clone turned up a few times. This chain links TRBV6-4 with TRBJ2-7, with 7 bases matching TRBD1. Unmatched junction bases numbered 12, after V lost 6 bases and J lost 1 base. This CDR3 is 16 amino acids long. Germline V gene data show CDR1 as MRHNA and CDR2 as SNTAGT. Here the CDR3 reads CASRGMRRDSSYEQYF. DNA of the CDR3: TGTGCCAGCAGAGGAATGCGCCGGGACAGTTCCTACGAGCAGTACTTC.

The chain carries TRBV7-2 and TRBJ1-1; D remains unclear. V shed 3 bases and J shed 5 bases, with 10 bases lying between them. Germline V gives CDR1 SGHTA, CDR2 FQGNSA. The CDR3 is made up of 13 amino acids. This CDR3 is CASSFMFGTEAFF. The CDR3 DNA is TGTGCCAGCAGCTTTATGTTCGGAACTGAAGCTTTCTTT.

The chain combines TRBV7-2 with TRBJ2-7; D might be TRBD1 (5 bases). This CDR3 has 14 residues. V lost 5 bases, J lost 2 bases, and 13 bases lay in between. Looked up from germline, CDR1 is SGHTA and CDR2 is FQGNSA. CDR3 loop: CASSPQGGPYEQYF. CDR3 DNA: TGTGCCAGCAGCCCCCAGGGTGGGCCCTACGAGCAGTACTTC.

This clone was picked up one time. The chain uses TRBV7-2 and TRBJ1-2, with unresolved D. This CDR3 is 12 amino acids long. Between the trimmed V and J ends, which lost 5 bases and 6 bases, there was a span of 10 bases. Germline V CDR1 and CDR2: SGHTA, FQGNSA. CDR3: CASSGWWDGYTF. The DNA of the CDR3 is TGTGCCAGCAGCGGTTGGTGGGATGGCTACACCTTC.

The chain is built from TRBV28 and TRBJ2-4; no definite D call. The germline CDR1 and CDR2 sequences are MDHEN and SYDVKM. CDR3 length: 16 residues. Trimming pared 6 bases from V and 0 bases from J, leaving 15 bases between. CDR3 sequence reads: CASSQRVLLAKNIQYF. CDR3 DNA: TGTGCCAGCAGCCAGCGAGTCCTACTAGCCAAAAACATTCAGTACTTC. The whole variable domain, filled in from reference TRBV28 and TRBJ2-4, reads DVKVTQSSRYLVKRTGEKVFLECVQDMDHENMFWYRQDPGLGLRLIYFSYDVKMKEKGDIPEGYSVSREKKERFSLILESASTNQTSMYLCASSQRVLLAKNIQYFGAGTRLSVL.

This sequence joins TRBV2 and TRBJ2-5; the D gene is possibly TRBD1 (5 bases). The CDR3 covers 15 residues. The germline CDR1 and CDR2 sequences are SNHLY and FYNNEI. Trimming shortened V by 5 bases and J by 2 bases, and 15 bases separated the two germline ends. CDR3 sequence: CASSPPGRAQETQYF. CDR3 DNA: TGTGCCAGCAGTCCCCCTGGCAGGGCTCAAGAGACCCAGTACTTC.

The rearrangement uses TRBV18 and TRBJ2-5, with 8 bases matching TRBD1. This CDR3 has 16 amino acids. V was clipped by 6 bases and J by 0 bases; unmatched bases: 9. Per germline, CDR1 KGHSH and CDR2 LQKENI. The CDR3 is CASSPQGALDQETQYF. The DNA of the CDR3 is TGTGCCAGCTCCCCGCAGGGGGCATTGGACCAAGAGACCCAGTACTTC.

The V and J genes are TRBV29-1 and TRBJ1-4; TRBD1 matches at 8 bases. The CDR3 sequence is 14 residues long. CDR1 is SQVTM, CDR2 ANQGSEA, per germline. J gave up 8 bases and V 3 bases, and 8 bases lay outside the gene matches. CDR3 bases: TGCAGCGTTGAGGACAGGGATACAAGGGAAAAACTGTTTTTT. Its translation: CSVEDRDTREKLFF.

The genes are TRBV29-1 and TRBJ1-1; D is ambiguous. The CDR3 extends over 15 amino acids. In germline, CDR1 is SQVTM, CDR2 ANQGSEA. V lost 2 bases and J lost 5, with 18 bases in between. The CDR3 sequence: CSVELRAEKKTEAFF. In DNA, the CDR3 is TGCAGCGTTGAATTAAGGGCAGAGAAAAAAACTGAAGCTTTCTTT.

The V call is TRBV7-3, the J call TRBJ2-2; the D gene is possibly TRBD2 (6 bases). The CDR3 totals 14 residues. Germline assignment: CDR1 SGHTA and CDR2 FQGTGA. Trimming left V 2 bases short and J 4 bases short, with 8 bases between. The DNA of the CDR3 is TGTGCCAGCAGCTTACTGGGAGGCACCGGGGAGCTGTTTTTT. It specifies CASSLLGGTGELFF.

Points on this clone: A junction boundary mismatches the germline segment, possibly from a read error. CDR3 DNA sequence: TGCGCCAGCAGTTTGGCGGGTTGGGTGAACACTGAAGCTTTCTTT. Amino acid sequence: CASSLAGWVNTEAFF. The chain joins TRBV5-1 to TRBJ1-1, with unresolved D. The CDR3 is made up of 15 amino acids. Germline loops: CDR1 SGHRS, CDR2 YFSETQ.

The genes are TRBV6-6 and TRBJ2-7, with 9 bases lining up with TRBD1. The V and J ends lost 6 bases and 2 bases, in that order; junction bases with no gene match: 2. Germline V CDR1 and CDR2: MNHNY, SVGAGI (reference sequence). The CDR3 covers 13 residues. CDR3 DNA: TGTGCCAGCAGGGGGGACAGGGCCTACGAGCAGTACTTC. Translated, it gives CASRGDRAYEQYF.